This T cell receptor (beta chain) comes out of a study of blood T cell repertoires in COVID-19. Study-wide context: Material from acute and convalescent COVID-19 was sourced from the United States, Italy and Spain. In each case, the material was cDNA or gDNA derived from T cells, B-cell-depleted T cells, or PBMCs.

The CDR3 runs 14 residues. The germline V gene has CDR1 MNHEY and CDR2 SVGAGI. Trimming left V 7 bases short and J 7 bases short, with 16 bases between. Study processing details: Amplification of reference gene primers was used by the study to estimate nucleated cell counts. The protocol was immunoSEQ multiplex PCR, while the TCRdb copy is restricted to in-frame clones and leaves out a portion. For V, J and clone size, that table is used; D and trimming come from the DNA. The sample carries approximately 230,000 clones, 65% to 90% recorded once. The origin of this receptor is an elderly woman with active or convalescent COVID-19. The chain is built from TRBV6-5 and TRBJ1-4; a weak D match, TRBD1 (6 bases). The sample was peripheral blood. CDR3 protein: CASTPVTGSEKLFF. Here the CDR3 DNA reads TGTGCCAGCACCCCGGTAACAGGGAGTGAAAAACTGTTTTTT.